This TCR beta chain was sequenced for a study of cytomegalovirus exposure and HLA in healthy donors. Findings of the study overall: One variant, a missense change in DCLRE1C, was linked in a later analysis to TCR beta V- and J-gene trimming.

Trimming took 7 bases from V and 3 from J, leaving 18 bases between them. In germline, CDR1 is SNHLY, CDR2 FYNNEI. This CDR3 has 15 residues. 60 Vbeta and 13 Jbeta primers were used in PCR. The method was immunoSEQ multiplex PCR; TCRdb's version includes in-frame clones alone and lacks a portion of them. Of about 69,000 clones listed, 76% were seen once; the top ten hold 3% to 3.5%. Regarding this clone: Its antigen is not known.

The J gene is TRBJ1-1, the V gene TRBV2, with D maybe TRBD1 (6 bases). Sequenced material: PBMCs. The TCR was taken from a man aged 18 to 30 in good health and CMV-seronegative. The CDR3 nucleotides are TGTGCCAGCACCGAGGACGGGGGGGCGGACACTGAAGCTTTCTTT. It yields the protein CASTEDGGADTEAFF.